This T cell receptor (beta chain) was recorded in a study of CD8+CD57+ T cells in acquired aplastic anemia. Individuals selected for sequencing had exhibited CD8+CD57+ cell expansion on flow cytometry. TCR beta VDJ and CDR3 were profiled, and genomic DNA was the template. MiXCR, applied by TCRdb to the reads, yields one record per CDR3 protein. The sample contains 250,000 or so distinct CDR3 sequences, approximately 50% of which appear only once. Germline V gene sequence: CDR1 SGHTA, CDR2 FQGNSA. The CDR3 spans 18 residues. The junction had 9 bases not matched to a gene; V was cut back by 2 bases and J by 2 bases. Notes on the study in general: Patients did not significantly differ from controls in CD8+ Simpson's diversity.

On this clonotype: Its antigen is unknown.

The material sequenced was sorted CD4+, CD8+, or CD8+CD57+ T cells (not recorded which) from PBMCs. The TCR was taken from a human donor with aplastic anemia. This chain joins TRBV7-2 and TRBJ2-6, with 7 bases lining up with TRBD1. CDR3 protein: CASSLKGAGKAGANVLTF. CDR3 DNA: TGTGCCAGCAGCTTAAAGGGGGCAGGGAAAGCTGGGGCCAACGTCCTGACTTTC. Variable domain in full (rest from reference TRBV7-2 and TRBJ2-6): GAGVSQSPSNKVTEKGKDVELRCDPISGHTALYWYRQSLGQGLEFLIYFQGNSAPDKSGLPSDRFSAERTGGSVSTLTIQRTQQEDSAVYLCASSLKGAGKAGANVLTFGAGSRLTVL.